This T cell receptor beta chain was identified in a study of T cell changes during pregnancy in multiple sclerosis. The table came from immunoSEQ multiplex PCR; TCRdb's copy has only in-frame clones and leaves some out. In the table there are about 45,000 clones, around nine tenths of which are singletons. CDR3 length: 13 amino acids. V lost 3 bases, J lost 7 bases, and 5 bases stayed unmatched. Germline values: CDR1 LNHDA, CDR2 SQIVND (reference sequence). This specimen consisted of peripheral blood, obtained in the first trimester of pregnancy. The V and J genes are TRBV19 and TRBJ1-2; TRBD1 agrees at 7 bases. This TCR came from a female donor with multiple sclerosis, enrolled in a pregnancy study. CDR3 region: CASSIQGDFGYTF. In DNA, the CDR3 is TGTGCCAGTAGTATTCAGGGGGACTTTGGCTACACCTTC.